The 27 T cell receptor beta chains reported below all come from one sample, sequenced in a study of beta chain features in type 1 diabetes. Whole-study results and caveats: Shortening of TCRB CDR3s, moderate but significant, appeared in all four CD4+ subsets of Type 1 diabetes patients.

No cognate antigen is known for these TCRs. The study reverse transcribed the entire isolated RNA, so it sequenced expressed TCRB transcripts. TCRdb's copy holds only in-frame clones and misses some; the assay was immunoSEQ multiplex PCR. The sample records roughly 700,000 clones, around 15% being singletons. What was sequenced was naive CD4+ T cells from blood. These TCRs come from a young man with type 1 diabetes.

J is TRBJ1-1 and V is TRBV7-8; 10 nucleotides line up with TRBD1. The germline V gene encodes CDR1 SGHVS and CDR2 FQNEAQ. CDR3 length equals 16 residues. The V and J ends lost 5 bases and 10 bases, in that order; junction bases with no gene match: 16. The CDR3 DNA is TGTGCCAGCAGCCATTTGGAGGGACAGGGGCCTCCAATAGCTTTCTTT. Translated: CASSHLEGQGPPIAFF.

This clone occurred a few times. The chain uses TRBV4-1 and TRBJ1-5; D possibly corresponds to TRBD1 (6 bases). V was trimmed by 2 bases and J by 2 bases, leaving 16 bases between them. This CDR3 is built from 17 residues. The germline V gene has CDR1 MGHRA and CDR2 YSYEKL. CDR3 loop: CASSQIARGIRNQPQHF. CDR3 nucleotides: TGCGCCAGCAGCCAAATTGCCAGGGGTATCCGCAATCAGCCCCAGCATTTT.

This clone was observed a handful of times. The sample contains more than one DNA sequence encoding this CDR3. The chain recombines TRBV4-1 with TRBJ1-2; the D is unclear. V lost 3 bases, J lost 2 bases, and 4 bases lay in between. The CDR3 has 12 residues. Per the germline V gene, CDR1 is MGHRA and CDR2 is YSYEKL. CDR3 sequence (DNA): TGCGCCAGCAGCCAGGAGAACTATGGCTACACCTTC. Residues: CASSQENYGYTF.

This clone was picked up a small number of times. This chain connects TRBV18 to TRBJ2-5, with unresolved D. This CDR3 has 14 amino acids. Germline CDR1 reads KGHSH; CDR2 reads LQKENI. Deletions cut 6 bases from V and 3 bases from J, with 14 bases between. The CDR3 coding sequence is TGTGCCAGCTCCCCCCTTACGGATAAAGAGACCCAGTACTTC. As protein: CASSPLTDKETQYF.

This clone was counted only a few times. The V gene is TRBV7-3, the J gene TRBJ2-2; unclear D gene. Trimming pared 5 bases from V and 2 bases from J, leaving 12 bases between. The CDR3 contains 15 residues. The V gene's germline CDR1 is SGHTA and CDR2 FQGTGA. As DNA, the CDR3 is TGTGCCAGCAGCCCGACCGGCTTTAACACCGGGGAGCTGTTTTTT. Protein product: CASSPTGFNTGELFF. Variable domain in full (rest from reference TRBV7-3 and TRBJ2-2): GAGVSQTPSNKVTEKGKYVELRCDPISGHTALYWYRQSLGQGPEFLIYFQGTGAADDSGLPNDRFFAVRPEGSVSTLKIQRTERGDSAVYLCASSPTGFNTGELFFGEGSRLTVL.

V and J are TRBV7-9 and TRBJ1-2; 8 bases map to TRBD1. CDR3 size: 13 residues. Trimming cost V 6 bases and J 8 bases; bases outside gene matches: 8. Germline loops: CDR1 SEHNR, CDR2 FQNEAQ (reference sequence). Here the CDR3 reads CASRDGQGLGYTF. CDR3 nucleotides: TGTGCCAGCAGAGATGGACAGGGCTTAGGCTACACCTTC.

The chain is built from TRBV5-4 and TRBJ1-6, with D perhaps matching TRBD1 (6 bases). The CDR3 is made up of 15 amino acids. Germline V gene sequence: CDR1 SGHNT, CDR2 YYREEE (reference sequence). The V gene lost 2 bases and the J gene lost 7 bases, with 13 bases spanning the gap. CDR3 protein: CASSLNREVNSPLHF. In DNA form, the CDR3 reads TGTGCCAGCAGCTTAAACAGGGAGGTGAATTCACCCCTCCACTTT.

The CDR3: CASSRQGPNEQYF. The DNA for the CDR3 is TGTGCCAGCAGCAGACAGGGTCCAAACGAGCAGTACTTC. V usage is TRBV27 and J usage is TRBJ2-7; 7 bases are a match to TRBD1. V was pared by 6 bases and J by 5 bases, with 7 bases of the junction left unmatched. CDR1 and CDR2 (germline): MNHEY, SMNVEV (reference sequence). This CDR3 spans 13 amino acids.

The rearrangement joins TRBV25-1 to TRBJ2-7; 7 nucleotides line up with TRBD1. The V and J ends lost 5 bases and 7 bases, in that order; junction bases with no gene match: 8. This CDR3 has 13 amino acids. Germline V gene data show CDR1 as MGHDK and CDR2 as SYGVNS. The DNA of the CDR3 is TGTGCCAGCAGTTACAACCCGGACAGGGAGCAGTACTTC. Translated, it gives CASSYNPDREQYF.

The V gene is TRBV5-5, the J gene TRBJ1-5; a weak D match, TRBD1 (5 bases). Germline V gives CDR1 SGHKS, CDR2 YYEKEE (reference sequence). The CDR3 extends over 17 amino acids. Trimming removed 4 bases from V and 1 base from J, with 18 bases in between. The CDR3 loop is CASSLVGDSLSNQPQHF. The CDR3 DNA reads TGTGCCAGCAGCCTCGTCGGTGACAGCCTAAGCAATCAGCCCCAGCATTTT.

This clone came up a few times. This chain joins TRBV6-1 and TRBJ1-6; D ambiguous. The CDR3 contains 16 residues. V lost 1 base to trimming and J lost 8 bases, with 15 bases between them. The germline CDR1 and CDR2 sequences are MNHNS and SASEGT. The CDR3 protein is CASSEVGRAKDSPLHF. CDR3 coding DNA: TGTGCCAGCAGTGAAGTGGGGAGGGCGAAAGATTCACCCCTCCACTTT.

The rearrangement uses TRBV18 and TRBJ1-2; TRBD1 might be the D (5 bases). Germline CDR1 KGHSH, CDR2 LQKENI. CDR3 length equals 15 residues. V was clipped by 3 bases and J by 8 bases, with 19 bases between them. This CDR3 is CASSPQRDPVDGYTF. In DNA, the CDR3 is TGTGCCAGCTCACCTCAGAGGGACCCCGTTGACGGCTACACCTTC.

This sequence joins TRBV6-6 and TRBJ2-5; D possibly uses TRBD1 or TRBD2 (6 bases each). Trimming stripped 7 bases from V and 5 bases from J, with 11 bases between. The CDR3 has 12 residues. CDR1 and CDR2 (germline): MNHNY, SVGAGI (reference sequence). Here the CDR3 reads CASTTGAETQYF. The CDR3, as DNA: TGTGCCAGCACGACGGGGGCCGAGACCCAGTACTTC.

The chain joins TRBV5-4 to TRBJ1-1; TRBD1 might be the D (5 bases). CDR3 length: 14 amino acids. From germline, CDR1 is SGHNT and CDR2 YYREEE (reference sequence). V lost 5 bases and J 4 bases, leaving 15 bases between the germline ends. The CDR3 protein is CASRPDSHSTEAFF. The CDR3 nucleotides read TGTGCCAGCAGACCCGACAGCCATAGCACTGAAGCTTTCTTT.

This sequence joins TRBV4-1 and TRBJ2-3; 7 nucleotides agree with TRBD2. Germline V gene sequence: CDR1 MGHRA, CDR2 YSYEKL. The CDR3 extends over 15 amino acids. V gave up 4 bases and J gave up 0 bases; unmatched junction bases: 4. The CDR3 bases are TGCGCCAGCAGCCCCTCTAGCGGTAGCACAGATACGCAGTATTTT. Residues: CASSPSSGSTDTQYF.

This clone was seen more than once but under ten times. The chain has TRBV7-2 and TRBJ2-3, with 13 nucleotides matching TRBD2. Germline V gives CDR1 SGHTA, CDR2 FQGNSA. This CDR3 comprises 16 residues. With 5 bases clipped from V and 0 bases from J, the junction kept 2 bases outside the gene matches. CDR3 nucleotides: TGTGCCAGCAGCCGGGGACTAGCGGGGAGCACAGATACGCAGTATTTT. It is translated as CASSRGLAGSTDTQYF.

This clone was seen more than once but under ten times. The chain uses TRBV5-1 and TRBJ1-6; the D is unclear. This CDR3 spans 12 amino acids. Germline V gene lookup returns CDR1 SGHRS and CDR2 YFSETQ. Trimming stripped 4 bases from V and 7 bases from J, with 6 bases between. CDR3 sequence: CASSEGNSPLHF. The CDR3 DNA follows: TGCGCCAGCAGCGAGGGAAATTCACCCCTCCACTTT. The full variable domain, completed using reference TRBV5-1 and TRBJ1-6, is KAGVTQTPRYLIKTRGQQVTLSCSPISGHRSVSWYQQTPGQGLQFLFEYFSETQRNKGNFPGRFSGRQFSNSRSEMNVSTLELGDSALYLCASSEGNSPLHFGNGTRLTVT.

CDR3 bases: TGTGCCAGCAGCGTGGGTGGGAATTGGGACAGGGGCGATGAGCAGTTCTTC. Its translation: CASSVGGNWDRGDEQFF. The chain joins TRBV9 to TRBJ2-1; 10 bases fit TRBD1. This CDR3 spans 17 amino acids. Germline CDR1 is SGDLS and CDR2 is YYNGEE. J was trimmed by 8 bases and V by 2 bases; bases with no gene match: 13. Supplemented by reference TRBV9 and TRBJ2-1, the full variable domain reads DSGVTQTPKHLITATGQRVTLRCSPRSGDLSVYWYQQSLDQGLQFLIQYYNGEERAKGNILERFSAQQFPDLHSELNLSSLELGDSALYFCASSVGGNWDRGDEQFFGPGTRLTVL.

This chain uses TRBV29-1 with TRBJ1-1, with 7 bases fitting TRBD1. The CDR3 is 12 residues long. Germline V gives CDR1 SQVTM, CDR2 ANQGSEA. V gave up 4 bases and J gave up 7 bases; unmatched junction bases: 6. The CDR3, as DNA: TGCAGCGTTGGAACAGGGGATGGTGAAGCTTTCTTT. The encoded protein is CSVGTGDGEAFF.

The chain uses TRBV9 and TRBJ2-2; D is possibly TRBD2 (6 bases). The CDR3 contains 16 residues. V lost 2 bases to trimming and J lost 2 bases, with 13 bases between them. Germline loops: CDR1 SGDLS, CDR2 YYNGEE. The CDR3 loop is CASSVSGGVNTGELFF. CDR3 coding DNA: TGTGCCAGCAGCGTGTCCGGCGGGGTCAACACCGGGGAGCTGTTTTTT.

The chain has TRBV9 and TRBJ2-3; TRBD2 is a possible D gene (7 bases). CDR1 is SGDLS and CDR2 is YYNGEE in the germline V gene. The germline V and J ends were trimmed by 0 bases and 2 bases, with 10 bases remaining between them. This CDR3 contains 15 residues. The CDR3 is CASSVAGGPTDTQYF. The CDR3 DNA sequence: TGTGCCAGCAGCGTAGCGGGGGGCCCCACAGATACGCAGTATTTT.

This clone was counted between two and nine times. The V and J genes are TRBV18 and TRBJ2-3; the D is unclear. The length of the CDR3 is 11 residues. Germline lookup yields CDR1 KGHSH and CDR2 LQKENI. Between the trimmed V and J ends, which lost 6 bases and 4 bases, there was a span of 5 bases. CDR3 bases: TGTGCCAGCTCCACTGCAGATACGCAGTATTTT. Its translation is CASSTADTQYF.

The V gene is TRBV9, the J gene TRBJ2-7, with D hard to call. The V end lost 0 bases, the J end lost 3 bases, and 16 bases lay between the germline ends. The germline gives CDR1 SGDLS, CDR2 YYNGEE. The CDR3 sequence is 16 residues long. DNA of the CDR3: TGTGCCAGCAGCGTAGAGTCCGGCAGACTGATCTACGAGCAGTACTTC. As protein: CASSVESGRLIYEQYF.

The chain joins TRBV11-2 to TRBJ2-1; 9 bases match TRBD1. With 6 bases clipped from V and 6 bases from J, the junction kept 9 bases outside the gene matches. This CDR3 region has 15 residues. Germline V gene data show CDR1 as SGHAT and CDR2 as FQNNGV. CDR3 loop: CASRRPGQGLNEQFF. CDR3 DNA: TGTGCCAGCAGAAGACCGGGACAGGGACTCAATGAGCAGTTCTTC. The full variable domain, its missing parts supplied by reference TRBV11-2 and TRBJ2-1, is EAGVAQSPRYKIIEKRQSVAFWCNPISGHATLYWYQQILGQGPKLLIQFQNNGVVDDSQLPKDRFSAERLKGVDSTLKIQPAKLEDSAVYLCASRRPGQGLNEQFFGPGTRLTVL.

This clone was detected only a few times. The chain has TRBV30 and TRBJ2-3; D not certain. The ends were cut back, 4 bases at V and 0 bases at J, with 5 bases in the middle. This CDR3 has 12 amino acids. The V gene's germline CDR1 is GTSNPN and CDR2 SVGIG (reference sequence). The CDR3 here is CAWTESTDTQYF. The CDR3 nucleotides read TGTGCCTGGACAGAGAGCACAGATACGCAGTATTTT.

A few counts support this clone. This chain uses TRBV6-5 with TRBJ1-6; TRBD1 agrees at 10 bases. Unmatched junction bases numbered 6, after V lost 2 bases and J lost 11 bases. The CDR3 is 15 residues long. The V gene's germline CDR1 is MNHEY and CDR2 SVGAGI. The CDR3 here is CASSYAGQGYAPLHF. The CDR3 nucleotides are TGTGCCAGCAGTTACGCGGGACAGGGGTACGCACCCCTCCACTTT.

This clone has just a few counts. This rearrangement joins TRBV9 to TRBJ1-4, with 8 positions matching TRBD1. The CDR3 covers 15 residues. V lost 0 bases, J lost 8 bases, and 6 bases stayed unmatched. The V gene's germline CDR1 is SGDLS and CDR2 YYNGEE. CDR3 region: CASSVESQGVEKLFF. In nucleotides, the CDR3 is TGTGCCAGCAGCGTAGAGTCACAGGGGGTGGAAAAACTGTTTTTT.